What follows are 25 T cell receptor beta chains derived from one specimen sequenced in a study of regulatory T cells in long-lasting Graves disease. Construction of the TCR beta libraries employed iRepertoire HTBI primers in conjunction with Arm-PCR of CDR3 regions. TCRdb itself ran the multiplex PCR reads through MiXCR, one entry per CDR3 protein. The sample records under 800,000 distinct CDR3 sequences, about 16% being singletons. Time point described: newly diagnosed GD, antithyroid drugs for less than 3 months. Construction of the TCR library relied on RNA isolated from PBMCs. These records were also assigned to another study, of T cells in Graves' hyperthyroidism and ophthalmopathy.

The source material was peripheral blood mononuclear cells (PBMCs), sampled at new diagnosis, from a patient treated with antithyroid drugs. Source of these receptors: a woman aged 25 to 39 with Graves disease.

This chain uses TRBV18 with TRBJ1-5, with D perhaps TRBD1 (5 bases). Germline-derived CDR1 and CDR2 are KGHSH and LQKENI. The CDR3 has 12 residues. V was cut by 8 bases and J by 5 bases, with 10 bases left in between. CDR3 nucleotides: TGTGCCAGCGCCCAGGGAGATCAGCCCCAGCATTTT. Protein: CASAQGDQPQHF.

In this sample, this clonotype turned up a few times. The chain has TRBV28 and TRBJ1-6; D not resolved. Germline V gene data show CDR1 as MDHEN and CDR2 as SYDVKM. With 2 bases removed from V and 7 bases from J, the gap between germline ends came to 9 bases. The CDR3 is made up of 14 amino acids. Written as DNA, the CDR3 is TGTGCCAGCAGTTTAAAGGGATACAATTCACCCCTCCACTTT. This gives the protein CASSLKGYNSPLHF. The full variable domain, in which reference TRBV28 and TRBJ1-6 provide the parts outside the CDR3, is DVKVTQSSRYLVKRTGEKVFLECVQDMDHENMFWYRQDPGLGLRLIYFSYDVKMKEKGDIPEGYSVSREKKERFSLILESASTNQTSMYLCASSLKGYNSPLHFGNGTRLTVT.

This clonotype was seen repeatedly, ten times or more. The rearrangement joins TRBV5-6 to TRBJ2-1; the match to TRBD2 covers 10 bases. CDR1 SGHDT and CDR2 YYEEEE come from the germline V gene. Trimming at V came to 7 bases and at J to 4 bases, leaving 5 bases not matched to a gene. The CDR3 is 14 residues long. The CDR3 reads CASSSSGSYNEQFF. The CDR3 DNA reads as TGTGCCAGCTCTTCTAGCGGGAGTTACAATGAGCAGTTCTTC.

This clonotype was picked up many times. The chain has TRBV12-3 or TRBV12-4 and TRBJ2-2; possible D gene TRBD1, 6 bases. V was shortened by 5 bases and J by 5 bases, with 9 bases between the two germline ends. The CDR3 is 13 residues long. The CDR3 sequence is CASSAGQTGELFF. The CDR3 nucleotides read TGTGCCAGCAGTGCCGGACAGACCGGGGAGCTGTTTTTT.

This clonotype occurred a few times. The CDR3 DNA is TGTGCCAGCAGCGTAGCTCCTGCGGGACAGGGGGCCGGGGAGCAGTACTTC. It specifies CASSVAPAGQGAGEQYF. The rearrangement links TRBV9 to TRBJ2-7; TRBD1 matches 12 bases. The CDR3 spans 17 residues. Germline lookup yields CDR1 SGDLS and CDR2 YYNGEE. The V and J ends lost 0 bases and 7 bases, in that order; junction bases with no gene match: 11. Supplemented by reference TRBV9 and TRBJ2-7, the full variable domain reads DSGVTQTPKHLITATGQRVTLRCSPRSGDLSVYWYQQSLDQGLQFLIQYYNGEERAKGNILERFSAQQFPDLHSELNLSSLELGDSALYFCASSVAPAGQGAGEQYFGPGTRLTVT.

Ten or more counts support this clonotype. The chain is built from TRBV7-2 and TRBJ1-5, with TRBD1 as a possible D gene (6 bases). Germline values: CDR1 SGHTA, CDR2 FQGNSA. The CDR3 has 15 amino acids. V was pared by 3 bases and J by 1 base, with 10 bases between. CDR3 sequence (DNA): TGTGCCAGCAGCTTTGAGGGGGTGAGCAATCAGCCCCAGCATTTT. It codes for CASSFEGVSNQPQHF.

The table lists this clonotype with a few counts. A read error may account for a junction end that differs from germline. The chain couples TRBV5-1 to TRBJ1-1; D uncertain. Germline V gene sequence: CDR1 SGHRS, CDR2 YFSETQ. The CDR3 sequence is 14 residues long. CDR3 DNA sequence: TGTGCCAGCAGCTTGGAAAGGTTTGACACTGAAGCTTTCTTT. It translates to CASSLERFDTEAFF.

The J gene is TRBJ2-1, the V gene TRBV28; unclear D gene. V lost 1 base, J lost 10 bases, and 8 bases lay in between. In germline, CDR1 is MDHEN, CDR2 SYDVKM. CDR3 length equals 12 residues. CDR3 in amino acids: CASSLLLKEQFF. In DNA form, the CDR3 reads TGTGCCAGCAGTTTATTGTTAAAGGAGCAGTTCTTC.

The chain links TRBV9 to TRBJ2-2; possibly TRBD1 for D (6 bases). Germline V gene lookup returns CDR1 SGDLS and CDR2 YYNGEE. V was trimmed by 1 base and J by 7 bases, leaving 14 bases between them. The CDR3 spans 15 residues. The CDR3 DNA sequence: TGTGCCAGCAGCGTAATAACAGGGCTCGACGGGGAGCTGTTTTTT. The encoded protein is CASSVITGLDGELFF. The variable domain in full, with the rest retrieved from reference TRBV9 and TRBJ2-2, is DSGVTQTPKHLITATGQRVTLRCSPRSGDLSVYWYQQSLDQGLQFLIQYYNGEERAKGNILERFSAQQFPDLHSELNLSSLELGDSALYFCASSVITGLDGELFFGEGSRLTVL.

This clonotype occurred a few times. V is TRBV9 and J is TRBJ2-7; 7 positions agree with TRBD2. Germline V gene sequence: CDR1 SGDLS, CDR2 YYNGEE. The CDR3 has 14 amino acids. The trim removed 2 bases at V and 3 bases at J, leaving 5 bases unmatched. CDR3 coding DNA: TGTGCCAGCAGCGTGGGAGGGTCTTACTACGAGCAGTACTTC. Translating it yields CASSVGGSYYEQYF. Together with reference TRBV9 and TRBJ2-7, the CDR3 gives the full variable domain: DSGVTQTPKHLITATGQRVTLRCSPRSGDLSVYWYQQSLDQGLQFLIQYYNGEERAKGNILERFSAQQFPDLHSELNLSSLELGDSALYFCASSVGGSYYEQYFGPGTRLTVT.

The V gene is TRBV29-1, the J gene TRBJ1-5, with D possibly being TRBD1 (5 bases). Germline V CDR1 and CDR2: SQVTM, ANQGSEA. There are 15 residues in the CDR3. V was cut by 6 bases and J by 0 bases, with 15 bases left in between. The CDR3 sequence is CSVGWDLYSNQPQHF. The CDR3 DNA follows: TGCAGCGTGGGGTGGGACCTATATAGCAATCAGCCCCAGCATTTT.

This clonotype was seen many times. The V call is TRBV12-3 or TRBV12-4, the J call TRBJ2-2; D may be TRBD1 (5 bases). The CDR3 contains 12 residues. V was clipped by 5 bases and J by 6 bases, with 7 bases between them. The CDR3: CASSLRAGELFF. CDR3 in DNA: TGTGCCAGCAGTCTCAGGGCCGGGGAGCTGTTTTTT.

This clonotype was recorded many times. The chain recombines TRBV9 with TRBJ1-4; D perhaps matches TRBD1 (6 bases). Germline CDR1 reads SGDLS; CDR2 reads YYNGEE. V lost 5 bases and J 2 bases, leaving 13 bases between the germline ends. This CDR3 comprises 15 residues. The CDR3 spells CASSVGGATNEKLFF. As DNA, the CDR3 is TGTGCCAGCAGTGTCGGGGGGGCGACTAATGAAAAACTGTTTTTT.

This clonotype was counted ten times or more. The chain links TRBV3-1 to TRBJ1-2; D unresolved. The CDR3 has 14 amino acids. Germline V gives CDR1 LGHDT, CDR2 YNNKEL (reference sequence). Deletions cut 3 bases from V and 2 bases from J, with 10 bases between. This CDR3 reads CASSQGRQNYGYTF. As DNA, the CDR3 is TGTGCCAGCAGCCAGGGTCGCCAGAACTATGGCTACACCTTC.

CDR3 sequence: CAWSDPGPSGYEQYF. Written as DNA, the CDR3 is TGTGCCTGGAGCGACCCTGGGCCCTCCGGGTACGAGCAGTACTTC. The rearrangement uses TRBV30 and TRBJ2-7; unclear D gene. The CDR3 loop spans 15 amino acids. The V gene's germline CDR1 is GTSNPN and CDR2 SVGIG (reference sequence). V dropped 3 bases and J dropped 4 bases, with 19 bases sitting between them.

In its sample, this clonotype was seen a few times. This chain links TRBV28 with TRBJ1-3; no firm D call. This CDR3 comprises 11 residues. Germline V CDR1 and CDR2: MDHEN, SYDVKM. Trimming pared 6 bases from V and 6 bases from J, leaving 6 bases between. CDR3 sequence (DNA): TGTGCCAGCAGCAACGAAAACACCATATATTTT. This encodes CASSNENTIYF. The full variable domain, its missing parts supplied by reference TRBV28 and TRBJ1-3, is DVKVTQSSRYLVKRTGEKVFLECVQDMDHENMFWYRQDPGLGLRLIYFSYDVKMKEKGDIPEGYSVSREKKERFSLILESASTNQTSMYLCASSNENTIYFGEGSWLTVV.

This clonotype was seen at least ten times. DNA for the CDR3: TGCAGTGCTAGAGATCGGATAGGGGGGCTCACTGAAGCTTTCTTT. Protein sequence: CSARDRIGGLTEAFF. This rearrangement joins TRBV20-1 to TRBJ1-1, with D maybe TRBD1 (6 bases). Germline V lookup: CDR1 DFQATT, CDR2 SNEGSKA (reference sequence). V lost 0 bases, J lost 4 bases, and 15 bases lay in between. The CDR3 extends over 15 amino acids.

The chain has TRBV28 and TRBJ2-7, with TRBD2 matching over 7 bases. Trimming took 3 bases from V and 2 from J; bases not matched to a gene: 7. Germline-derived CDR1 and CDR2 are MDHEN and SYDVKM. The CDR3 extends over 15 amino acids. As DNA, the CDR3 is TGTGCCAGCAGTTTGGGTGGGAGGGAAACCTACGAGCAGTACTTC. Its translation is CASSLGGRETYEQYF.

This clonotype was seen ten or more times. The chain couples TRBV5-1 to TRBJ2-7, with a weak D call TRBD1 (5 bases). Trimming took 0 bases from V and 4 from J, leaving 17 bases between them. The CDR3 has 16 amino acids. Per the germline V gene, CDR1 is SGHRS and CDR2 is YFSETQ. The DNA for the CDR3 is TGCGCCAGCAGCTTGGATTCGGCAGGGTCGGATTACGAGCAGTACTTC. The encoded protein is CASSLDSAGSDYEQYF.

A single count supports this clonotype. CDR3 DNA sequence: TGTGCCAGCAGCAAGACAGGGAACGCAAACACCATATATTTT. This codes for CASSKTGNANTIYF. The gene calls are TRBV11-3 and TRBJ1-3, with TRBD1 matching 7 bases. Germline assignment: CDR1 SGHNT and CDR2 YENEEA. The CDR3 totals 14 residues. After removal of 5 bases from V and 6 bases from J, the junction contained 7 bases not matched to a gene.

Concerning this clonotype: Mismatch with germline at one junction end may stem from a read error. V gene TRBV5-4 combines with J gene TRBJ1-2; TRBD1 aligns across 7 bases. CDR1 SGHNT and CDR2 YYREEE come from the germline V gene (reference sequence). The CDR3 length is 18 residues. In DNA, the CDR3 is TGCGCCAGCAGCCTCAAGGATCGGCGGGACAGCTTTAACTATGGCTACACCTTC. This encodes CASSLKDRRDSFNYGYTF.

This clonotype turned up a few times. V gene TRBV19 combines with J gene TRBJ2-1, with TRBD2 matching over 8 bases. The CDR3 covers 15 residues. The V segment lost 5 bases and the J segment 0 bases; nucleotides outside the gene matches: 3. Looked up from germline, CDR1 is LNHDA and CDR2 is SQIVND (reference sequence). The CDR3: CASSHSGISYNEQFF. In DNA, the CDR3 is TGTGCCAGTAGTCATAGCGGGATCTCCTACAATGAGCAGTTCTTC.

This clonotype was seen more than once but under ten times. The chain recombines TRBV6-1 with TRBJ2-7; TRBD1 agrees at 9 bases. CDR1 MNHNS and CDR2 SASEGT come from the germline V gene. V was clipped by 9 bases and J by 6 bases; unmatched bases: 15. CDR3 length: 15 amino acids. The CDR3 coding sequence is TGTGCCAGTACCCCCTCCGGGACAGGGACCCCCGAGCAGTACTTC. Protein sequence: CASTPSGTGTPEQYF.

In its sample, this clonotype was seen a few times. The gene calls are TRBV29-1 and TRBJ2-6; 7 nucleotides align to TRBD1. CDR1 and CDR2 (germline): SQVTM, ANQGSEA. The CDR3 spans 13 residues. Trimming took 4 bases from V and 11 from J; bases not matched to a gene: 8. DNA for the CDR3: TGCAGCGTTGGTGAGACAGGGTATTACGTCCTGACTTTC. As protein: CSVGETGYYVLTF.

The chain uses TRBV5-5 and TRBJ2-1, with TRBD1 matching over 8 bases. The CDR3 sequence is 16 residues long. Per the germline V gene, CDR1 is SGHKS and CDR2 is YYEKEE (reference sequence). Trimming cost V 6 bases and J 7 bases; bases outside gene matches: 15. CDR3 protein: CASNERLGTGGNEQFF. CDR3 nucleotides: TGTGCCAGCAACGAAAGACTGGGAACAGGGGGTAATGAGCAGTTCTTC.